The entry below gives a single TCR beta chain sequence along with its context. The specificity of this receptor is unknown. This may stem from a read error, because a much larger clone lies one nucleotide away. Receptor amplification or capture employed 5' RACE. Sequenced on an Illumina HiSeq 2000. Template switching introduced a universal primer binding site; the final cDNA contained a unique molecular identifier, enabling accurate counting of TCR cDNA molecules. First-strand cDNA for TCR alpha and beta chains was synthesized from specific primers in the conserved constant-segment region. Each cDNA library was double barcoded, with a SMART-Mk sample barcode plus Illumina barcodes, to control for contamination. TruSeq adapter sequences and Illumina sample barcodes were added in two successive PCR steps. The Illumina HiSeq platform was used with custom primers to sequence TCR alpha and beta cDNA libraries. The authors processed their data as follows. MiGEC was used to process raw reads and extract unique molecular identifiers, and MiXCR was used to find CDR3 positions. Recombination models were inferred per individual with the repgenHMM and IGoR tools using an EM algorithm. The tcR package in R was used for shared clonotype analysis, with sharing normalized by the product of cloneset sizes. To study raw recombination without the effects of thymic and clonal selection, out-of-frame nonproductive sequences were analyzed. Clones were called with MiXCR by TCRdb after fastp trimmed the public reads at Q25, and only in-frame beta chains were retained. Rows merge per CDR3 protein into single entries with the most common DNA and genes. The V and J calls here are based on TCRdb, not the publication. In this sample the table shows a few hundred thousand distinct CDR3 sequences, approximately 16% of which occur a single time. About 0.47% of the sample rests with the top ten.

Between the V and J ends, shortened by 6 bases and 1 base respectively, the junction contains 12 bases. CDR3 length: 14 amino acids, cysteine to phenylalanine. The DNA shown is the 42-base CDR3, in frame from base 1. This entry comes from a study of identical twins (dated by TCRdb to 2015 to 2016). Some background on the complete study: TCR alpha and beta repertoires from monozygotic twins, unrelated adults of various ages and cord blood were deep-sequenced to test whether fetal clonotypes persist. To rule out contamination, the twin experiments were replicated at different times with different library preparation protocols.

General findings and caveats noted by the study authors: Fewer insertions were carried by abundant cord blood beta clonotypes, a similar but weaker trend appeared in young adult naive repertoires, and no such trend appeared in memory repertoires. Compared with coincidental sharing between unrelated individuals, an excess of low generation-probability sequences was observed among out-of-frame TCR alpha sequences shared between twins. Excess twin sharing in beta out-of-frame sequences was weaker because fewer shared sequences lowered the signal-to-noise ratio. In monozygotic twins, out-of-frame TCR alpha sharing was systematically underestimated by recombination models, although the models agreed with sharing between unrelated individuals. Because the same donors could not be followed over many years, conclusions were based on cross-sectional statistical analysis. Zero-insertion analyses could be partly confounded by invariant T cells such as MAIT and iNKT, although diverse VJ usage argued against such confounding for most clonotypes.

Only healthy Caucasian donors were included. The twin cohort consisted of three pairs of female monozygotic twins, all aged about 18 to 30 years. Positive isolation kits from Invitrogen were used to isolate CD4+ and CD8+ T cell populations. These sequences were also reported in another study, on yellow fever vaccine responses in identical twins. As noted in the second study: The T cell response to vaccination in identical twins was reported by the authors to appear partly convergent and partly personalized. The study precisely tracked vaccine-responding T cell clones in identical twins.

The receptor's source is a woman between 18 and 30 years old in good health. The sequenced sample was CD4+ T cells sorted from blood. The sequence links TRBV12-3 or TRBV12-4 to TRBJ1-1, with a tentative D gene TRBD1 over 6 matching bases. The nucleotide sequence is given as TGTGCCAGCAGAGCGACAGGCAGGAACACTGAAGCTTTCTTT. The resulting protein is CASRATGRNTEAFF.